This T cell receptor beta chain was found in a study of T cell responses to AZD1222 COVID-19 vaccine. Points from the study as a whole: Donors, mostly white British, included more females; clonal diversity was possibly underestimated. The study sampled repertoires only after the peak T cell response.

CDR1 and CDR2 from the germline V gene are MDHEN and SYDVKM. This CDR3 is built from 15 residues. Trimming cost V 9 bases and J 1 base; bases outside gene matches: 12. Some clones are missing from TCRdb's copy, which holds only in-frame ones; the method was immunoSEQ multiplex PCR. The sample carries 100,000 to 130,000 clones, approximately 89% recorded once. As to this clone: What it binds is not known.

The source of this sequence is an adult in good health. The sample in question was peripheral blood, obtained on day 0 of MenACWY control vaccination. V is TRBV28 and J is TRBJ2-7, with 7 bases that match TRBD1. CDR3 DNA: TGTGCCAGTATATCCCCGGGACAGCATTCCTACGAGCAGTACTTC. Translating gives CASISPGQHSYEQYF.